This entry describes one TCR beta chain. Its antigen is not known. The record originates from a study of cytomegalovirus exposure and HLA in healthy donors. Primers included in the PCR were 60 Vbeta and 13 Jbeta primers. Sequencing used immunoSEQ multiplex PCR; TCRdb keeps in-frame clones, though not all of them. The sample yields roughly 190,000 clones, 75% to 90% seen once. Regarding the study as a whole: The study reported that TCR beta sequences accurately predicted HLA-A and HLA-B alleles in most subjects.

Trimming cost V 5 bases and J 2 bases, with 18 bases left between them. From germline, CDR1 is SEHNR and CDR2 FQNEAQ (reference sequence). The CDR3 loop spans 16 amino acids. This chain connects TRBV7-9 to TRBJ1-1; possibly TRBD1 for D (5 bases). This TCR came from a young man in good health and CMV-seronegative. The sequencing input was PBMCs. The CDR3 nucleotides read TGTGCCAGCAGCCCAGGGACGCGGGGACTAAACACTGAAGCTTTCTTT. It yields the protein CASSPGTRGLNTEAFF.